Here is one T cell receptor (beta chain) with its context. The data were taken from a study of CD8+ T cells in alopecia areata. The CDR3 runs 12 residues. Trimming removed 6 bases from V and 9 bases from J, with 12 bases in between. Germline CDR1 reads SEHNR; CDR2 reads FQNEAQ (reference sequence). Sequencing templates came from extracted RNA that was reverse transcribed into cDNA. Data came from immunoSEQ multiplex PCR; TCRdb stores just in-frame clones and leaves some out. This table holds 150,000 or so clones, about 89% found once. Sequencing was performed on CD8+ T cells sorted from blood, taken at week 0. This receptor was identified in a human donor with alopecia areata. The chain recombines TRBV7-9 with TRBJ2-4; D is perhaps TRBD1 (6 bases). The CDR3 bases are TGTGCCAGCAGTCGGGACATGGCCATTCAGTACTTC. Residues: CASSRDMAIQYF. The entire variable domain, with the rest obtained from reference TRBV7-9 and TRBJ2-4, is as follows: DTGVSQNPRHKITKRGQNVTFRCDPISEHNRLYWYRQTLGQGPEFLTYFQNEAQLEKSRLLSDRFSAERPKGSFSTLEIQRTEQGDSAMYLCASSRDMAIQYFGAGTRLSVL.